The clone carrying this T cell receptor (beta chain) appeared a single time. Its target is unknown. These data belong to a study of cytomegalovirus exposure and HLA in healthy donors. On the study more broadly: Early release data held around 82 million unique TCRs from HLA-typed donors. Study observations and caveats: The investigators catalogued 160 or so TCR beta chains as cytomegalovirus-associated. A later examination showed that TCR association rates differed by HLA locus, with DRB1 most and HLA-C fewest. An analysis done earlier found most TCR beta V segments productive about 87% or about 30% of the time.

The study ran its PCR with 60 Vbeta and 13 Jbeta primers. Measured with immunoSEQ multiplex PCR; TCRdb has only the in-frame clones, and not every one. This table holds fewer than 200,000 clones, over 65% found once. The germline gives CDR1 MGHRA, CDR2 YSYEKL. The CDR3 extends over 15 amino acids. V lost 1 base to trimming and J lost 0 bases, with 7 bases between them. Sequencing was carried out using PBMCs. The rearrangement links TRBV4-1 to TRBJ1-3; weak D call: TRBD1 (5 bases). This sequence originates from a man aged 35 to 55 in good health and CMV-seropositive. The CDR3, as DNA: TGCGCCAGCAGCCAAGCGGGGGGCTCTGGAAACACCATATATTTT. Amino acid sequence: CASSQAGGSGNTIYF.